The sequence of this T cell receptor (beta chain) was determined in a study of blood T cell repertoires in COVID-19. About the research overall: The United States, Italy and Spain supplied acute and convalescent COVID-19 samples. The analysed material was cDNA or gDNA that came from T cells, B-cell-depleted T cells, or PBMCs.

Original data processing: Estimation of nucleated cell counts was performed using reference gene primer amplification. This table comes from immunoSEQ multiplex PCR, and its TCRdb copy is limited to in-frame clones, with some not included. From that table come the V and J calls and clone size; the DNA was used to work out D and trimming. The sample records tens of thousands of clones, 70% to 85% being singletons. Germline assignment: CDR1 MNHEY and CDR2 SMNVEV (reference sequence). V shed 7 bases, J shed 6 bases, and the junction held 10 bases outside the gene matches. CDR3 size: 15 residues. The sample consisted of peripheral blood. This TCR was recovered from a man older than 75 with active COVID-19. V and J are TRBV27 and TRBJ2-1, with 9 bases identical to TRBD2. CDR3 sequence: CASTIIAGARNEQFF. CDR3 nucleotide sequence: TGTGCCAGCACCATCATAGCGGGAGCTCGCAATGAGCAGTTCTTC.